This T cell receptor (beta chain) was recorded in a study of cytomegalovirus exposure and HLA in healthy donors. Germline assignment: CDR1 SGHVS and CDR2 FQNEAQ. The CDR3 is 13 residues long. V dropped 4 bases and J dropped 8; count of bases not matched to a gene: 5. Use of 60 Vbeta and 13 Jbeta primers characterized the PCR. Sequencing was performed with immunoSEQ multiplex PCR; in TCRdb, only in-frame clones are kept and a portion is missing. The top ten hold around 3% of the sample, which has about 140,000 clones, roughly four fifths seen once. The chain is built from TRBV7-8 and TRBJ2-1, with TRBD2 identical over 7 bases. The source of this sequence is a man aged 18 to 30 in good health and CMV-seropositive. The source material was PBMCs. DNA of the CDR3: TGTGCCAGCAGCTCTCCGGGGGGAGATGAGCAGTTCTTC. Encoded protein: CASSSPGGDEQFF. The full variable domain, completed using reference TRBV7-8 and TRBJ2-1, is GAGVSQSPRYKVAKRGQDVALRCDPISGHVSLFWYQQALGQGPEFLTYFQNEAQLDKSGLPSDRFFAERPEGSVSTLKIQRTQQEDSAVYLCASSSPGGDEQFFGPGTRLTVL.